The present TCR beta chain was sequenced within a study of blood T cell repertoires in COVID-19. J was trimmed by 5 bases and V by 4 bases; bases with no gene match: 5. The CDR3 contains 14 residues. Looked up from germline, CDR1 is SGHTA and CDR2 is FQGNSA. The repertoire was sequenced with immunoSEQ multiplex PCR; TCRdb's copy has only in-frame clones and lacks some. The sample lists 110,000 or so clones; roughly 82% were seen once. This clone was seen only a few times. The sequence was obtained from an elderly woman with active or convalescent COVID-19. The sequenced sample was peripheral blood. This chain links TRBV7-2 with TRBJ1-1; TRBD1 matches at 9 bases. In DNA, the CDR3 is TGTGCCAGCAGCTCGAGGGACAGGGTAACTGAAGCTTTCTTT. It yields the protein CASSSRDRVTEAFF.